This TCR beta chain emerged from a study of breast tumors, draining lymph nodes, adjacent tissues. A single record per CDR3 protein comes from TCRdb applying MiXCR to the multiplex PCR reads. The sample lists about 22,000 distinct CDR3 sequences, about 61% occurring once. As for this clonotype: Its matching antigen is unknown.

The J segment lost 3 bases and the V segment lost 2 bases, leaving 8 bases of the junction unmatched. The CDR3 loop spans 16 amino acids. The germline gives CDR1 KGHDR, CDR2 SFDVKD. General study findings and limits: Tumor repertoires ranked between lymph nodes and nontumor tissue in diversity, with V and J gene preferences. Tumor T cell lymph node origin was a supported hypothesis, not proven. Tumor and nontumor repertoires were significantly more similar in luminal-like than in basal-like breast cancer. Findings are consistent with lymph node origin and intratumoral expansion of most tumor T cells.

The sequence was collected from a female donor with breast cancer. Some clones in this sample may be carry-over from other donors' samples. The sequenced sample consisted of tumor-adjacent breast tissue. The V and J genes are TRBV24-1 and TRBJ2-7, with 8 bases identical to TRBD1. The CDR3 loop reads CATSDSLDRDLYEQYF. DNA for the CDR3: TGTGCCACCAGTGATTCCCTGGACAGGGATCTCTACGAGCAGTACTTC.